This TCR delta chain was recorded in a study of gamma-delta chains in newborns, infants, children. Overall study: Microbial exposure reportedly drives polyclonal innate γδ T cell expansion after birth.

By frequency in the sample, this clone is medium-sized. TCRdb processed the reads again with the CATT caller. This sample carries just over 3,000 delta-chain clones, around 9.3% of them seen once, and the ten largest clones take approximately 10%. Germline CDR1 GEAIGNYY, CDR2 EKD. V lost 1 base to trimming and J lost 2 bases; unmatched junction nucleotides: 4. The CDR3 length is 18 residues. This sequence joins TRDV2 and TRDJ3; 10 bases agree with TRDD3. Sample: blood. The clonotype originates from a child who was a newborn, infant or young child, either healthy, febrile or measles-vaccinated (not recorded which). The CDR3 DNA is TGTGCCTGTGACACGGGGGATACGAAGCCCTGGGACACCCGACAGATGTTTTTC. Encoded protein: CACDTGDTKPWDTRQMFF.